One and the same sample provided the 27 T cell receptor beta chains below, sequenced in a study of T-cell memory formation after mild COVID-19. Each CDR3 protein is one row after TCRdb ran MiXCR on the 5' RACE reads. Here the sample spans 450,000 or so distinct CDR3 sequences, around 25% being singletons. The sequencing sample was made of PBMCs or a T cell subset sorted from them (not recorded which). These receptors all come from an adult woman who had mild COVID-19 (a few samples of this study predate the infection). Cell type and time point are not known.

The chain uses TRBV5-6 and TRBJ2-2; D gene ambiguous. V lost 1 base and J 2 bases, leaving 9 bases between the germline ends. This CDR3 comprises 15 residues. CDR1 is SGHDT and CDR2 is YYEEEE in the germline V gene. CDR3 DNA: TGTGCCAGCAGCTTGATTGCGTCTAACACCGGGGAGCTGTTTTTT. This codes for CASSLIASNTGELFF.

Only one count was recorded for this clonotype. This chain links TRBV5-6 with TRBJ1-1; D remains ambiguous. The CDR3 is made up of 15 amino acids. Germline-derived CDR1 and CDR2 are SGHDT and YYEEEE. V dropped 4 bases and J dropped 0 bases, with 13 bases sitting between them. CDR3 DNA: TGTGCCAGCAGCCTTGGTCTCTACATGAACACTGAAGCTTTCTTT. It specifies CASSLGLYMNTEAFF.

The chain has TRBV20-1 and TRBJ2-3; the match to TRBD1 covers 8 bases. Trimming removed 6 bases from V and 3 bases from J; junction bases left unmatched: 11. Germline lookup yields CDR1 DFQATT and CDR2 SNEGSKA (reference sequence). The CDR3 has 15 residues. DNA of the CDR3: TGCAGTGCACCCCACAGGACAGGGAGTACAGATACGCAGTATTTT. Its translation is CSAPHRTGSTDTQYF.

The gene calls are TRBV5-5 and TRBJ2-7; 8 bases agree with TRBD1. V was clipped by 4 bases and J by 2 bases; unmatched bases: 5. Germline assignment: CDR1 SGHKS and CDR2 YYEKEE (reference sequence). The CDR3 loop spans 14 amino acids. CDR3 sequence: CASSQRTGPYEQYF. The CDR3 DNA is TGTGCCAGCAGCCAGAGGACAGGGCCCTACGAGCAGTACTTC. The variable domain in full, with the rest retrieved from reference TRBV5-5 and TRBJ2-7, is DAGVTQSPTHLIKTRGQQVTLRCSPISGHKSVSWYQQVLGQGPQFIFQYYEKEERGRGNFPDRFSARQFPNYSSELNVNALLLGDSALYLCASSQRTGPYEQYFGPGTRLTVT.

The chain combines TRBV20-1 with TRBJ2-7, with D uncertain. Germline CDR1 is DFQATT and CDR2 is SNEGSKA (reference sequence). V was shortened by 6 bases and J by 2 bases, with 11 bases between the two germline ends. There are 12 residues in the CDR3. This CDR3 reads CSASGPTYEQYF. The DNA of the CDR3 is TGCAGTGCCAGTGGACCTACCTACGAGCAGTACTTC.

This clonotype was seen many times. V usage is TRBV12-3 or TRBV12-4 and J usage is TRBJ2-7, with TRBD1 matching over 10 bases. This CDR3 has 14 residues. Losses at the gene ends were 7 bases for V and 5 bases for J; bases not matched to a gene: 8. This CDR3 is CASTLTGGGDEQYF. CDR3 DNA sequence: TGTGCCAGCACCCTGACAGGGGGCGGCGACGAGCAGTACTTC.

The chain links TRBV7-2 to TRBJ2-7, with 10 nucleotides matching TRBD2. The CDR3 length is 17 residues. Germline lookup yields CDR1 SGHTA and CDR2 FQGNSA. The ends lost 4 bases at V and 5 bases at J; junction bases unmatched: 14. Written as DNA, the CDR3 is TGTGCCAGCAGCTCCAAGACTAGCGGGTATCTTAGGGACGAGCAGTACTTC. This gives the protein CASSSKTSGYLRDEQYF.

The chain couples TRBV24-1 to TRBJ2-1, with D perhaps matching TRBD1 or TRBD2 (5 bases each). The CDR3 contains 12 residues. Germline values: CDR1 KGHDR, CDR2 SFDVKD. V lost 3 bases, J lost 10 bases, and 9 bases lay in between. The CDR3 spells CATSDARDEQFF. CDR3 sequence (DNA): TGTGCCACCAGTGATGCCCGGGACGAGCAGTTCTTC.

V is TRBV9 and J is TRBJ2-3; D gene uncertain. The CDR3 consists of 15 residues. Trimming took 0 bases from V and 2 from J, leaving 10 bases between them. Germline CDR1 reads SGDLS; CDR2 reads YYNGEE. Here the CDR3 reads CASSVGGSFTDTQYF. CDR3 sequence (DNA): TGTGCCAGCAGCGTAGGTGGCAGCTTCACAGATACGCAGTATTTT.

The chain has TRBV5-1 and TRBJ2-7, with D hard to call. V was pared by 0 bases and J by 0 bases, with 13 bases between. Per the germline V gene, CDR1 is SGHRS and CDR2 is YFSETQ. The CDR3 has 16 amino acids. This CDR3 is CASSLAALSGSYEQYF. In nucleotides, the CDR3 is TGCGCCAGCAGCTTGGCCGCGCTATCGGGCTCCTACGAGCAGTACTTC.

The table lists this clonotype with a few counts. The CDR3 region has the DNA TGTGCCAGCAGCTCTGTCTCGGGGGAGACCCAGTACTTC. This translates into CASSSVSGETQYF. This sequence joins TRBV7-8 and TRBJ2-5; a weak D match, TRBD2 (5 bases). V was cut by 4 bases and J by 5 bases, with 11 bases left in between. The CDR3 contains 13 residues. Germline V gene sequence: CDR1 SGHVS, CDR2 FQNEAQ.

The table lists this clonotype with a count of one. The rearrangement uses TRBV7-6 and TRBJ2-7, with a possible D match to TRBD1 (6 bases). V lost 4 bases, J lost 5 bases, and 21 bases lay in between. Germline V CDR1 and CDR2: SGHVS, FNYEAQ. The CDR3 is 16 amino acids. CDR3 coding DNA: TGTGCCAGCAGCTCTGGGGTGGGGGCTGCGCAGCACGAGCAGTACTTC. Protein: CASSSGVGAAQHEQYF.

This sequence joins TRBV7-3 and TRBJ2-3; D is undetermined. Germline CDR1 SGHTA, CDR2 FQGTGA. The CDR3 totals 12 residues. The V end lost 5 bases, the J end lost 5 bases, and 8 bases lay between the germline ends. The CDR3 spells CASSRLGDTQYF. DNA of the CDR3: TGTGCCAGCAGCCGTCTAGGAGATACGCAGTATTTT.

This sequence joins TRBV19 and TRBJ2-1; no definite D call. The CDR3 covers 15 residues. Deletions cut 5 bases from V and 4 bases from J, with 15 bases between. Germline V lookup: CDR1 LNHDA, CDR2 SQIVND (reference sequence). The CDR3 region is CASSFRVTRYNEQFF. Here the CDR3 DNA reads TGTGCCAGTAGTTTTAGGGTTACTCGGTACAATGAGCAGTTCTTC.

The chain joins TRBV12-3 or TRBV12-4 to TRBJ2-2; D is ambiguous. The CDR3 length is 11 residues. V was trimmed by 2 bases and J by 8 bases, leaving 3 bases between them. CDR3 in DNA: TGTGCCAGCAGTTTACGAGGGGAGCTGTTTTTT. This encodes CASSLRGELFF.

This clonotype was observed at least ten times. The chain recombines TRBV12-3 or TRBV12-4 with TRBJ2-3; 16 bases fit TRBD2. CDR3 size: 16 residues. Unmatched junction bases numbered 6, after V lost 6 bases and J lost 6 bases. The CDR3 nucleotides are TGTGCCAGCAGAACCCTGGGACTAGCGGGAGGGGATACGCAGTATTTT. Amino acid sequence: CASRTLGLAGGDTQYF.

This clonotype showed up just a few times. This rearrangement joins TRBV5-1 to TRBJ2-6; D uncertain. The V gene's germline CDR1 is SGHRS and CDR2 YFSETQ. This CDR3 has 15 amino acids. The ends were cut back, 4 bases at V and 0 bases at J, with 8 bases in the middle. Here the CDR3 reads CASSLPSSGANVLTF. CDR3 DNA sequence: TGCGCCAGCAGCCTCCCATCCTCTGGGGCCAACGTCCTGACTTTC. Combining the CDR3 with reference TRBV5-1 and TRBJ2-6 gives the whole variable domain KAGVTQTPRYLIKTRGQQVTLSCSPISGHRSVSWYQQTPGQGLQFLFEYFSETQRNKGNFPGRFSGRQFSNSRSEMNVSTLELGDSALYLCASSLPSSGANVLTFGAGSRLTVL.

The CDR3 protein is CASSRRTANYGYTF. The CDR3 region has the DNA TGTGCCAGCAGCCGCCGGACAGCTAACTATGGCTACACCTTC. The genes are TRBV5-6 and TRBJ1-2, with a tentative D call TRBD1 (6 bases). The CDR3 length is 14 residues. Germline CDR1 is SGHDT and CDR2 is YYEEEE. V was pared by 4 bases and J by 0 bases, with 10 bases between.

This chain joins TRBV10-3 and TRBJ1-1; possibly TRBD1 for D (5 bases). The length of the CDR3 is 15 residues. Germline V gene sequence: CDR1 ENHRY, CDR2 SYGVKD. Trimming removed 5 bases from V and 0 bases from J, with 13 bases in between. In nucleotides, the CDR3 is TGTGCCATCAGTCGAAGGGACGTACTGAACACTGAAGCTTTCTTT. It translates to CAISRRDVLNTEAFF.

This clonotype was seen only a few times. Written as DNA, the CDR3 is TGTGCCAGCAGCCCAGGACAGTCAAATGAAAAACTGTTTTTT. Translated, it gives CASSPGQSNEKLFF. V and J are TRBV5-4 and TRBJ1-4, with a possible D match to TRBD1 (6 bases). CDR3 length: 14 residues. Between the trimmed V and J ends, which lost 4 bases and 5 bases, there was a span of 12 bases. CDR1 and CDR2 from the germline V gene are SGHNT and YYREEE (reference sequence).

This clonotype was picked up a small number of times. The junction shows a germline mismatch at one end, possibly a read error. The chain carries TRBV5-1 and TRBJ2-7; 7 bases are a match to TRBD1. Germline assignment: CDR1 SGHRS and CDR2 YFSETQ. The CDR3 loop spans 13 amino acids. The CDR3 protein is CASSLTGDTSENF. As DNA, the CDR3 is TGCGCCAGCAGCTTGACAGGGGACACCAGCGAGAACTTC. Together with reference TRBV5-1 and TRBJ2-7, the CDR3 gives the full variable domain: KAGVTQTPRYLIKTRGQQVTLSCSPISGHRSVSWYQQTPGQGLQFLFEYFSETQRNKGNFPGRFSGRQFSNSRSEMNVSTLELGDSALYLCASSLTGDTSENFGPGTRLTVT.

This clonotype turned up a few times. The chain recombines TRBV5-1 with TRBJ2-7, with TRBD2 matching over 13 bases. The germline gives CDR1 SGHRS, CDR2 YFSETQ. This CDR3 region has 16 residues. The V and J ends lost 5 bases and 0 bases, in that order; junction bases with no gene match: 5. The chain's CDR3 is CASRSWTSGGSYEQYF. The CDR3 DNA follows: TGCGCCAGCAGATCGTGGACTAGCGGGGGCTCCTACGAGCAGTACTTC.

This clonotype has just a few counts. Here the CDR3 reads CASSVGSSGGQETQYF. DNA for the CDR3: TGTGCCAGCAGCGTAGGATCTAGCGGAGGACAAGAGACCCAGTACTTC. This chain connects TRBV9 to TRBJ2-5; TRBD2 aligns across 7 bases. The V segment lost 0 bases and the J segment 2 bases; nucleotides outside the gene matches: 7. The CDR3 totals 16 residues. CDR1 and CDR2 from the germline V gene are SGDLS and YYNGEE.

The V call is TRBV12-3 or TRBV12-4, the J call TRBJ2-1; 10 positions match TRBD2. V trimming: 6 bases; J trimming: 8 bases; junction bases outside the gene matches: 7. The CDR3 runs 14 residues. The chain's CDR3 is CASSPSGRVDEQFF. The CDR3 nucleotides read TGTGCCAGCAGCCCCAGCGGGAGGGTCGATGAGCAGTTCTTC.

This chain links TRBV2 with TRBJ2-7; 10 bases are shared with TRBD2. The CDR3 extends over 15 amino acids. Unmatched junction bases numbered 9, after V lost 3 bases and J lost 7 bases. Germline V CDR1 and CDR2: SNHLY, FYNNEI. CDR3 region: CASSDRTSGSAEQYF. CDR3 coding DNA: TGTGCCAGCAGTGACCGGACTAGCGGCTCAGCGGAGCAGTACTTC.

The chain recombines TRBV5-1 with TRBJ1-4; 9 bases are a match to TRBD1. The CDR3 contains 16 residues. The germline CDR1 and CDR2 sequences are SGHRS and YFSETQ. Trimming took 4 bases from V and 2 from J; bases not matched to a gene: 6. The CDR3 nucleotides are TGCGCCAGCAGCAACGGACAGGGGAGGACTAATGAAAAACTGTTTTTT. Translated: CASSNGQGRTNEKLFF.

This clonotype has more than one count but fewer than ten. V gene TRBV5-1 combines with J gene TRBJ1-4, with D perhaps matching TRBD1 (5 bases). Germline V gene data show CDR1 as SGHRS and CDR2 as YFSETQ. V lost 4 bases, J lost 8 bases, and 15 bases lay in between. The CDR3 contains 14 residues. Here the CDR3 DNA reads TGCGCCAGCAGCGACAATACAGGCAGAGAAAAACTGTTTTTT. The encoded protein is CASSDNTGREKLFF. Full variable domain (missing parts from reference TRBV5-1 and TRBJ1-4): KAGVTQTPRYLIKTRGQQVTLSCSPISGHRSVSWYQQTPGQGLQFLFEYFSETQRNKGNFPGRFSGRQFSNSRSEMNVSTLELGDSALYLCASSDNTGREKLFFGSGTQLSVL.